The 24 T cell receptor beta chains reported below all come from one sample, sequenced in a study of shared clonotypes between healthy human individuals (dated by TCRdb to the early 2020s). Receptor libraries were prepared by the immunoSEQ multiplex PCR assay. Drawn from immuneACCESS, this table holds only the in-frame rearrangements with V and J called that TCRdb kept. Clones are partly lost; checked studies trace under half to an unresolved V gene and leave the rest unexplained. Counted in this sample were hundreds of thousands of clones; 55% to 75% of them appeared once. The top ten clones comprise under 2% of the sample. Sequencing was performed on memory CD4+ T cells sorted from blood. The cell subset or site label here, explained by the study, means: CD45RA-negative fraction. The receptors were sampled from a woman aged 25 to 39 in good health.

This clone has only one observation. The chain has TRBV28 and TRBJ1-3; D remains ambiguous. CDR1 is MDHEN and CDR2 is SYDVKM in the germline V gene. V was trimmed by 6 bases and J by 1 base, leaving 16 bases between them. This CDR3 is built from 16 residues. CDR3 protein: CASRQRSIRSGNTIYF. The CDR3 DNA is TGTGCCAGCAGACAACGGTCTATTAGATCTGGAAACACCATATATTTT.

The V call is TRBV29-1, the J call TRBJ2-5, with 9 bases identical to TRBD2. The CDR3 runs 15 residues. The trim removed 2 bases at V and 2 bases at J, leaving 6 bases unmatched. Germline assignment: CDR1 SQVTM and CDR2 ANQGSEA. This chain's CDR3 is CSVETLAGIQETQYF. The CDR3 DNA is TGCAGCGTTGAAACCCTAGCGGGGATACAAGAGACCCAGTACTTC.

This clone was detected a few times. This chain links TRBV2 with TRBJ2-7; 12 bases match TRBD1. The J segment lost 9 bases and the V segment lost 6 bases, leaving 12 bases of the junction unmatched. Per germline, CDR1 SNHLY and CDR2 FYNNEI. The CDR3 length is 15 residues. The CDR3 nucleotides read TGTGCCAGCAGCTTTACCGGGACAGGGGGCGACGGGCAGTACTTC. This translates into CASSFTGTGGDGQYF.

A single count supports this clone. The chain carries TRBV15 and TRBJ1-3; D gene uncertain. Germline V gene data show CDR1 as LNHNV and CDR2 as YYDKDF (reference sequence). The CDR3 length is 15 residues. V gave up 7 bases and J gave up 1 base, with 14 bases separating them. CDR3 loop: CATTLDRASGNTIYF. CDR3 bases: TGTGCCACCACCCTAGATCGGGCTTCTGGAAACACCATATATTTT.

The J gene is TRBJ1-2, the V gene TRBV13, with D maybe TRBD1 (5 bases). Germline V gene lookup returns CDR1 PRHDT and CDR2 FYEKMQ (reference sequence). V shed 1 base and J shed 7 bases, with 13 bases lying between them. The CDR3 is 14 residues long. The CDR3 DNA is TGTGCCAGCAGCTTAGTTCGTCTGGGGGTTGGCTACACCTTC. Residues: CASSLVRLGVGYTF. Full variable domain (rest looked up from reference TRBV13 and TRBJ1-2): AAGVIQSPRHLIKEKRETATLKCYPIPRHDTVYWYQQGPGQDPQFLISFYEKMQSDKGSIPDRFSAQQFSDYHSELNMSSLELGDSALYFCASSLVRLGVGYTFGSGTRLTVV.

The rearrangement uses TRBV2 and TRBJ1-1; tentative D call: TRBD1 (6 bases). This CDR3 is built from 16 residues. Trimming shortened V by 2 bases and J by 5 bases, and 18 bases separated the two germline ends. CDR1 is SNHLY and CDR2 is FYNNEI in the germline V gene. Here the CDR3 reads CASSEPVTGFRTEAFF. The CDR3, as DNA: TGTGCCAGCAGTGAACCGGTGACAGGTTTTAGAACTGAAGCTTTCTTT.

V is TRBV20-1 and J is TRBJ2-7; D is unclear. Trimming left V 4 bases short and J 2 bases short, with 6 bases between. The CDR3 consists of 11 residues. Germline V CDR1 and CDR2: DFQATT, SNEGSKA (reference sequence). The CDR3 DNA reads as TGCAGTGCTACAGATACCTACGAGCAGTACTTC. Its translation is CSATDTYEQYF.

The chain uses TRBV7-6 and TRBJ2-5; 8 nucleotides line up with TRBD2. This CDR3 spans 14 amino acids. Per germline, CDR1 SGHVS and CDR2 FNYEAQ. The trim removed 5 bases at V and 5 bases at J, leaving 7 bases unmatched. Here the CDR3 DNA reads TGTGCCAGCAGCCAAATGGGCGGGAGGGAGACCCAGTACTTC. Amino acids: CASSQMGGRETQYF.

This clone has a single count. This chain connects TRBV14 to TRBJ2-1; TRBD2 agrees at 10 bases. Per the germline V gene, CDR1 is SGHDN and CDR2 is FVKESK. Germline trimming cut 0 bases from V and 3 bases from J; bases unmatched to any gene: 8. This CDR3 is 18 amino acids long. The CDR3 sequence: CASSQDIPSGSVYNEQFF. The DNA for the CDR3 is TGTGCCAGCAGCCAAGATATCCCTAGCGGGAGTGTCTACAATGAGCAGTTCTTC.

The chain carries TRBV10-2 and TRBJ2-1; TRBD2 is a possible D gene (5 bases). V was shortened by 6 bases and J by 4 bases, with 19 bases between the two germline ends. This CDR3 contains 16 residues. Germline V gene data show CDR1 as WSHSY and CDR2 as SAAADI. CDR3 sequence (DNA): TGCGCCAGCAGAGATAGCGTCCCCAGGTCATACAATGAGCAGTTCTTC. Protein sequence: CASRDSVPRSYNEQFF.

The V gene is TRBV6-1, the J gene TRBJ1-2; 7 positions agree with TRBD1. The CDR3 is 15 residues long. V trimming: 6 bases; J trimming: 6 bases; junction bases outside the gene matches: 13. Germline V lookup: CDR1 MNHNS, CDR2 SASEGT. The CDR3 here is CASSGDSLSGNGYTF. The DNA for the CDR3 is TGTGCCAGCAGCGGGGACAGCCTGAGCGGGAATGGCTACACCTTC.

This clone was seen just once. This chain joins TRBV18 and TRBJ1-4; TRBD1 is a possible D gene (5 bases). CDR3 length: 14 residues. Per the germline V gene, CDR1 is KGHSH and CDR2 is LQKENI. The ends were cut back, 5 bases at V and 5 bases at J, with 12 bases in the middle. As DNA, the CDR3 is TGTGCCAGCTCAACCGGGACGGGCAATGAAAAACTGTTTTTT. The encoded protein is CASSTGTGNEKLFF.

The chain carries TRBV2 and TRBJ2-2, with a weak D call TRBD1 (6 bases). V was pared by 4 bases and J by 4 bases, with 10 bases between. CDR1 is SNHLY and CDR2 is FYNNEI in the germline V gene. CDR3 length equals 14 residues. DNA of the CDR3: TGTGCCAGCAGTGTGGGGACACGCACCGGGGAGCTGTTTTTT. Translation: CASSVGTRTGELFF.

The chain employs TRBV7-9 and TRBJ2-3; TRBD2 agrees at 14 bases. V was pared by 5 bases and J by 3 bases, with 13 bases of the junction left unmatched. The CDR3 sequence is 19 residues long. CDR1 is SEHNR and CDR2 is FQNEAQ in the germline V gene (reference sequence). CDR3 sequence (DNA): TGTGCCAGCAGCCAACTTCGGACTAGCGGGAGGTTGGTGACAGATACGCAGTATTTT. It codes for CASSQLRTSGRLVTDTQYF.

The V call is TRBV5-4, the J call TRBJ1-1, with D hard to call. Germline V CDR1 and CDR2: SGHNT, YYREEE (reference sequence). There are 13 residues in the CDR3. Trimming removed 0 bases at V and 8 bases at J, with 11 bases between. Here the CDR3 reads CASSLERAEEAFF. The CDR3 coding sequence is TGTGCCAGCAGCTTGGAACGGGCAGAAGAAGCTTTCTTT. Filled out from reference TRBV5-4 and TRBJ1-1, the complete variable domain reads ETGVTQSPTHLIKTRGQQVTLRCSSQSGHNTVSWYQQALGQGPQFIFQYYREEENGRGNFPPRFSGLQFPNYSSELNVNALELDDSALYLCASSLERAEEAFFGQGTRLTVV.

This chain links TRBV6-4 with TRBJ2-1; 11 bases fit TRBD2. Trimming cost V 6 bases and J 2 bases; bases outside gene matches: 3. The CDR3 spans 15 residues. Germline values: CDR1 MRHNA, CDR2 SNTAGT. The CDR3 DNA reads as TGTGCCAGCAGAATGACTAGCGGGACCTACAATGAGCAGTTCTTC. It codes for CASRMTSGTYNEQFF.

The rearrangement uses TRBV18 and TRBJ1-3, with D hard to call. CDR3 size: 16 residues. CDR1 KGHSH and CDR2 LQKENI come from the germline V gene. V was shortened by 3 bases and J by 2 bases, with 14 bases between the two germline ends. The CDR3 region is CASSPIPPGAGNTIYF. CDR3 nucleotide sequence: TGTGCCAGCTCACCTATACCTCCGGGAGCTGGAAACACCATATATTTT.

This chain joins TRBV25-1 and TRBJ2-5; TRBD2 matches at 8 bases. With 4 bases clipped from V and 4 bases from J, the junction kept 8 bases outside the gene matches. CDR1 MGHDK and CDR2 SYGVNS come from the germline V gene. This CDR3 is 15 amino acids long. The CDR3 region has the DNA TGTGCCAGCAGTGGGACCTTAGCGGGACGAGAGACCCAGTACTTC. Encoded protein: CASSGTLAGRETQYF.

The gene calls are TRBV6-5 and TRBJ2-7; 9 nucleotides match TRBD1. There are 15 residues in the CDR3. With 0 bases clipped from V and 4 bases from J, the junction kept 4 bases outside the gene matches. Looked up from germline, CDR1 is MNHEY and CDR2 is SVGAGI. This chain's CDR3 is CASSYSWTGEYEQYF. As DNA, the CDR3 is TGTGCCAGCAGTTACTCATGGACAGGGGAGTACGAGCAGTACTTC.

The V gene is TRBV13, the J gene TRBJ2-7; D gene unclear. V was trimmed by 7 bases and J by 1 base, leaving 11 bases between them. This CDR3 has 13 amino acids. In germline, CDR1 is PRHDT, CDR2 FYEKMQ (reference sequence). As DNA, the CDR3 is TGTGCCAGCACCTTCGAAAGGTCCTACGAGCAGTACTTC. Residues: CASTFERSYEQYF.

The count of this clone is one. A read error is likely here: a far larger clone is one base away. The rearrangement uses TRBV28 and TRBJ2-2; D is unresolved. V was clipped by 2 bases and J by 4 bases, with 8 bases between them. Germline values: CDR1 MDHEN, CDR2 SYDVKM. The CDR3 length is 14 residues. The CDR3 reads CASSLLASTGELFF. The CDR3 DNA reads TGTGCCAGCAGTTTACTTGCGAGCACCGGGGAGCTGTTTTTT.

The chain couples TRBV5-1 to TRBJ2-7; D tentatively fits TRBD1 or TRBD2 (5 bases each). V gave up 4 bases and J gave up 5 bases, with 22 bases separating them. The CDR3 runs to 16 residues. Germline V gene data show CDR1 as SGHRS and CDR2 as YFSETQ. DNA for the CDR3: TGCGCCAGCAGCCGATCCTTCCAGGGACGCCCTCACGAGCAGTACTTC. Translated, it gives CASSRSFQGRPHEQYF.

The chain uses TRBV6-6 and TRBJ1-2; 8 bases agree with TRBD1. V was pared by 6 bases and J by 3 bases, with 6 bases of the junction left unmatched. Germline CDR1 and CDR2: MNHNY and SVGAGI (reference sequence). The CDR3 is made up of 14 amino acids. CDR3 amino acids: CASRLGQAYYGYTF. The CDR3 nucleotides are TGTGCCAGCAGGCTGGGACAGGCCTACTATGGCTACACCTTC.

The chain combines TRBV7-2 with TRBJ1-3; D gene unclear. The CDR3 extends over 16 amino acids. Trimming shortened V by 1 base and J by 0 bases, and 10 bases separated the two germline ends. Germline V gene sequence: CDR1 SGHTA, CDR2 FQGNSA. As DNA, the CDR3 is TGTGCCAGCAGCTTAGGTCCAGCGCGCTCTGGAAACACCATATATTTT. Amino acids: CASSLGPARSGNTIYF.